Included here is one T cell receptor beta chain sequence, with context. As yet, its antigen is unknown. The length of the CDR3 is 17 residues. The germline CDR1 and CDR2 sequences are WSHSY and SAAADI. V gave up 7 bases and J gave up 3 bases; unmatched junction bases: 15. Clones were sequenced by immunoSEQ multiplex PCR, and TCRdb holds only the in-frame ones, with some missing. The sample lists just under 6,000 clones, under 40% seen once, with less than 15% in the top ten. This record comes from a study of CXCR4 blockade with PD-1 therapy in pancreatic cancer. Notes on the study in general: Survival did not correlate with tumor clonality, which averaged roughly 0.15 versus 0.05.

This TCR came from a human donor with pancreatic ductal adenocarcinoma. The gene calls are TRBV10-2 and TRBJ2-3, with 8 bases lining up with TRBD2. Sequencing input: tumor tissue. The CDR3 loop reads CASIESGGGGETDTQYF. The CDR3 DNA reads as TGCGCCAGCATAGAAAGCGGGGGCGGGGGCGAAACAGATACGCAGTATTTT.